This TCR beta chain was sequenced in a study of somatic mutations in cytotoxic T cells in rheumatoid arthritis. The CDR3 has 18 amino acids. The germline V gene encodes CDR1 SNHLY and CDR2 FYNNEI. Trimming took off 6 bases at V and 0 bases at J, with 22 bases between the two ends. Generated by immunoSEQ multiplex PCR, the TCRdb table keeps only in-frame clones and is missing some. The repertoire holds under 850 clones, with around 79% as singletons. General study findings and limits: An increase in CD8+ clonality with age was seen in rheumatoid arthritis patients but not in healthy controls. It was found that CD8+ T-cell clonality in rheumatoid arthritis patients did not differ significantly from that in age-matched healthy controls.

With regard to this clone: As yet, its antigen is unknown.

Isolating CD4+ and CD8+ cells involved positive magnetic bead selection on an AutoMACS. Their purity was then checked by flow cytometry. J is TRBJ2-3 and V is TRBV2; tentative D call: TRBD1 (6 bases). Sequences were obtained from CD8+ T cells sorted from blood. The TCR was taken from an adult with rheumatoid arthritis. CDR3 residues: CASSWDKSDLRSTDTQYF. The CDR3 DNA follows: TGTGCCAGCAGCTGGGACAAGTCCGATCTCCGAAGCACAGATACGCAGTATTTT.